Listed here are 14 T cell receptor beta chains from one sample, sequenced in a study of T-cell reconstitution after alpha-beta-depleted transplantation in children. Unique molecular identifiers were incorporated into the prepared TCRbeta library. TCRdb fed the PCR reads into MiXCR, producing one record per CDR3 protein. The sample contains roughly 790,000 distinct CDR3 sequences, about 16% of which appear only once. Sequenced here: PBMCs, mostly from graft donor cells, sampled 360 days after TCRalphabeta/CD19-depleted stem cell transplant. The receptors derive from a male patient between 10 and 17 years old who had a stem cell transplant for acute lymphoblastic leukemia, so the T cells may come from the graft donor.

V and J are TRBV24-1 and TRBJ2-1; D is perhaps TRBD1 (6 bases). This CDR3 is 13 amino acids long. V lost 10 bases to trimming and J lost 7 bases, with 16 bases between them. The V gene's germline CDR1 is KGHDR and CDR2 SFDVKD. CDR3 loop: CATRGHGENEQFF. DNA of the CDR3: TGTGCCACTAGGGGACACGGGGAGAATGAGCAGTTCTTC.

The CDR3 loop is CASSLGLRATQYF. The CDR3 nucleotides read TGTGCCAGCAGCTTGGGCCTCCGGGCCACGCAGTATTTT. The chain recombines TRBV7-9 with TRBJ2-3, with unresolved D. CDR1 and CDR2 from the germline V gene are SEHNR and FQNEAQ (reference sequence). V was shortened by 3 bases and J by 9 bases, with 13 bases between the two germline ends. This CDR3 region has 13 residues.

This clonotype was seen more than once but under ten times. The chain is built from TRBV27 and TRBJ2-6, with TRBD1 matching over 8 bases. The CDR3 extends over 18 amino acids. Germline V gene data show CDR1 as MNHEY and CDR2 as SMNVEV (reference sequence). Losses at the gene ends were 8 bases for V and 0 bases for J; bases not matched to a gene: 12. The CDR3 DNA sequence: TGTGCCAGCGGAGGTGGACAGGGAGTCCCCTCTGGGGCCAACGTCCTGACTTTC. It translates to CASGGGQGVPSGANVLTF. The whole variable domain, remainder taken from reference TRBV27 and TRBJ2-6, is EAQVTQNPRYLITVTGKKLTVTCSQNMNHEYMSWYRQDPGLGLRQIYYSMNVEVTDKGDVPEGYKVSRKEKRNFPLILESPSPNQTSLYFCASGGGQGVPSGANVLTFGAGSRLTVL.

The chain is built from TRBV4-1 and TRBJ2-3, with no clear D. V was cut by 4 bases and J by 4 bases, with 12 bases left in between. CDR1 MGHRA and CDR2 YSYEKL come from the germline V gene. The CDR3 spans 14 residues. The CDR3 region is CASSPPKRADTQYF. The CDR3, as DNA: TGCGCCAGCAGCCCCCCCAAAAGGGCAGATACGCAGTATTTT.

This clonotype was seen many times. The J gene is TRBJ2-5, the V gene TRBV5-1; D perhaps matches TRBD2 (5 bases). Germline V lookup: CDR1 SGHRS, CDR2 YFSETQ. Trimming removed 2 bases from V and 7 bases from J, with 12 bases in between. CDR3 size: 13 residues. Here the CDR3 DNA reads TGCGCCAGCAGCTTCGAAACAAGCGGGACCCAGTACTTC. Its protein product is CASSFETSGTQYF.

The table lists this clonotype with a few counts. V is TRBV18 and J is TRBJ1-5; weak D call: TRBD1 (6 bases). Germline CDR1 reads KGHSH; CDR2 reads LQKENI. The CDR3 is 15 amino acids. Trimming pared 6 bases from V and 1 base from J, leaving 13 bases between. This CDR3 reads CASSPLQGSNQPQHF. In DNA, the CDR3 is TGTGCCAGCTCTCCCTTACAGGGAAGCAATCAGCCCCAGCATTTT. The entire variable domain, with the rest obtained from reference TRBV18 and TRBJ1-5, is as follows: NAGVMQNPRHLVRRRGQEARLRCSPMKGHSHVYWYRQLPEEGLKFMVYLQKENIIDESGMPKERFSAEFPKEGPSILRIQQVVRGDSAAYFCASSPLQGSNQPQHFGDGTRLSIL.

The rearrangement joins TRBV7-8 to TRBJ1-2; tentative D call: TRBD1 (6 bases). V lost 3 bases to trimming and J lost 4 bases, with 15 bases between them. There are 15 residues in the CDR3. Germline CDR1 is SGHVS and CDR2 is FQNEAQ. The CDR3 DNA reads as TGTGCCAGCAGCTTCTACAGGGACCGGGGCTATGGCTACACCTTC. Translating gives CASSFYRDRGYGYTF.

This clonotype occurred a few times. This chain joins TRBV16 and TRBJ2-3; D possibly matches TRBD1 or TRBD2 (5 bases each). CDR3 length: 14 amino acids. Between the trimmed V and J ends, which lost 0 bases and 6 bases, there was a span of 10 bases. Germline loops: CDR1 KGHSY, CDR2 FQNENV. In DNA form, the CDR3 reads TGTGCCAGCAGCCAATCCAGGGAGTGGGATACGCAGTATTTT. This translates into CASSQSREWDTQYF.

For the CDR3, the DNA is TGTGCCAGCAGCGCCCGACTAGCGGGAGCTATGTTGACCGGGGAGCTGTTTTTT. Translated, it gives CASSARLAGAMLTGELFF. The rearrangement links TRBV9 to TRBJ2-2, with TRBD2 identical over 12 bases. The CDR3 has 18 amino acids. V lost 3 bases and J lost 5; bases outside the gene matches: 11. Germline CDR1 reads SGDLS; CDR2 reads YYNGEE.

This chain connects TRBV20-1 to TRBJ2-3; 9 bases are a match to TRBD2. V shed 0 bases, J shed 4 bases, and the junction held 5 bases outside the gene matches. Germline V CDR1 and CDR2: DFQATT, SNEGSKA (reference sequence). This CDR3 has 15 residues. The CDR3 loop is CSARDRLAAPDTQYF. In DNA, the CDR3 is TGCAGTGCTAGAGATCGACTAGCGGCCCCAGATACGCAGTATTTT.

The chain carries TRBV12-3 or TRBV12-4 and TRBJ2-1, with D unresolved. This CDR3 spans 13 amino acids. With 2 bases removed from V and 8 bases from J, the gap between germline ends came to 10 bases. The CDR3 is CASSLTPPDEQFF. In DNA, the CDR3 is TGTGCCAGCAGTTTAACGCCCCCCGATGAGCAGTTCTTC.

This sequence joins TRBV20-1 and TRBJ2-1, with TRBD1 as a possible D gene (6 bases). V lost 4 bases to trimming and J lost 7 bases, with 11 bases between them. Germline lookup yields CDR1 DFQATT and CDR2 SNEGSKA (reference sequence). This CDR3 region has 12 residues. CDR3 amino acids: CSATRTANEQFF. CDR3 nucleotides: TGCAGTGCTACCCGGACAGCGAATGAGCAGTTCTTC.

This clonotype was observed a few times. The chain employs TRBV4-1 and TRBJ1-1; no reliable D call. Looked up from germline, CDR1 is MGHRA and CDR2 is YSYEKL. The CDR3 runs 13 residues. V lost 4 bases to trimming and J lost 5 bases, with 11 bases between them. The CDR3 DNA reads TGCGCCAGCAGCCGTGTTCTTGCTACTGAAGCTTTCTTT. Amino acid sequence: CASSRVLATEAFF.

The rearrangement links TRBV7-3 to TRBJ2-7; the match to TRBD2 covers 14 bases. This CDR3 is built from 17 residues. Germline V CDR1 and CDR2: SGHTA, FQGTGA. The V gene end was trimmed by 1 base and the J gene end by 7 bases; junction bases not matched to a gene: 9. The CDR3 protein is CASSLSPGLAGGGEQYF. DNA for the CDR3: TGTGCCAGCAGCTTAAGCCCAGGACTAGCGGGAGGCGGAGAGCAGTACTTC. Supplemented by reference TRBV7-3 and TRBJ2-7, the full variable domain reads GAGVSQTPSNKVTEKGKYVELRCDPISGHTALYWYRQSLGQGPEFLIYFQGTGAADDSGLPNDRFFAVRPEGSVSTLKIQRTERGDSAVYLCASSLSPGLAGGGEQYFGPGTRLTVT.